These 11 T cell receptor beta chains share one sample of origin, sequenced in a study of cytomegalovirus exposure and HLA in healthy donors. The PCR ran on 60 Vbeta and 13 Jbeta primers. Measured with immunoSEQ multiplex PCR; TCRdb has only the in-frame clones, and not every one. The sample lists approximately 110,000 clones, less than 80% occurring once. Sequencing was carried out using PBMCs. The receptor source for this set is a man aged 30 to 45 in good health and CMV-seropositive.

This clone was counted a single time. This chain joins TRBV7-2 and TRBJ2-5, with D perhaps matching TRBD2 (5 bases). Judging by the DNA end, TRBJ2-7 fits better; the J call may be wrong. CDR3 length: 14 amino acids. The germline CDR1 and CDR2 sequences are SGHTA and FQGNSA. Here the CDR3 reads CASSLVGELYEQYF. DNA of the CDR3: TGTGCCAGCAGCTTAGTTGGGGAGTTGTACGAGCAGTACTTC.

This clone was seen only a few times. The chain joins TRBV5-1 to TRBJ2-5; 8 positions agree with TRBD1. The CDR3 is 13 amino acids. After removal of 3 bases from V and 8 bases from J, the junction contained 6 bases not matched to a gene. Germline V gene lookup returns CDR1 SGHRS and CDR2 YFSETQ. The chain's CDR3 is CASSSPGQGTQYF. In DNA form, the CDR3 reads TGCGCCAGCAGCTCACCCGGACAGGGCACCCAGTACTTC.

This clone was observed a few times. This chain connects TRBV5-1 to TRBJ1-3; D is unresolved. CDR1 and CDR2 from the germline V gene are SGHRS and YFSETQ. The V and J ends lost 0 bases and 8 bases respectively, with 9 bases between them. CDR3 size: 13 residues. Written as DNA, the CDR3 is TGCGCCAGCAGCTTGGCCTCGGCGGACACCATATATTTT. Protein: CASSLASADTIYF.

The V call is TRBV2, the J call TRBJ1-4; 8 positions match TRBD1. Germline assignment: CDR1 SNHLY and CDR2 FYNNEI. This CDR3 has 12 residues. After removal of 5 bases from V and 13 bases from J, the junction contained 6 bases not matched to a gene. The CDR3 loop is CASSTGTGRLFF. The CDR3 DNA follows: TGTGCCAGCAGTACCGGGACAGGAAGACTGTTTTTT.

The CDR3 DNA follows: TGTGCCAGCAGACCCGGGACAGGGGTGATTGAAAAACTGTTTTTT. Amino acid sequence: CASRPGTGVIEKLFF. The chain uses TRBV7-6 and TRBJ1-4; 10 nucleotides match TRBD1. The V gene end was trimmed by 6 bases and the J gene end by 7 bases; junction bases not matched to a gene: 8. Germline V gene data show CDR1 as SGHVS and CDR2 as FNYEAQ. This CDR3 region has 15 residues.

The chain recombines TRBV9 with TRBJ1-1; 11 nucleotides agree with TRBD1. In germline, CDR1 is SGDLS, CDR2 YYNGEE. V lost 3 bases to trimming and J lost 0 bases; unmatched junction nucleotides: 10. The CDR3 contains 18 residues. CDR3 region: CASSGGQGVSLVNTEAFF. The CDR3 DNA reads TGTGCCAGCAGCGGGGGACAGGGGGTTTCTCTGGTGAACACTGAAGCTTTCTTT.

The CDR3 DNA sequence: TGTGCCAGCTCAGCAGGGGGTATAACGAACACTGAAGCTTTCTTT. Its protein is CASSAGGITNTEAFF. This sequence joins TRBV18 and TRBJ1-1; TRBD1 matches 7 bases. The germline CDR1 and CDR2 sequences are KGHSH and LQKENI. Trimming cost V 5 bases and J 1 base; bases outside gene matches: 7. The CDR3 has 15 residues.

The V and J genes are TRBV5-1 and TRBJ2-7; D might be TRBD2 (6 bases). Trimming removed 1 base at V and 5 bases at J, with 10 bases between. The CDR3 totals 13 residues. Germline values: CDR1 SGHRS, CDR2 YFSETQ. The chain's CDR3 is CASSLRTSNEQYF. The CDR3 region has the DNA TGCGCCAGCAGCTTGAGAACTAGCAACGAGCAGTACTTC.

The chain has TRBV5-1 and TRBJ2-1; TRBD2 aligns across 8 bases. Looked up from germline, CDR1 is SGHRS and CDR2 is YFSETQ. This CDR3 has 14 amino acids. Trimming at V came to 5 bases and at J to 7 bases, leaving 8 bases not matched to a gene. The CDR3 region has the DNA TGCGCCAGCAGGCCGCCCAGCGGGGGAAATGAGCAGTTCTTC. The encoded protein is CASRPPSGGNEQFF.

The chain has TRBV25-1 and TRBJ1-2, with D possibly being TRBD1 (6 bases). Germline V lookup: CDR1 MGHDK, CDR2 SYGVNS. Trimming left V 4 bases short and J 5 bases short, with 17 bases between. The CDR3 consists of 15 residues. CDR3 protein: CASSGLWDILYGYTF. DNA for the CDR3: TGTGCCAGCAGTGGACTGTGGGACATACTTTATGGCTACACCTTC.

The V gene is TRBV5-1, the J gene TRBJ2-2; D unresolved. The germline CDR1 and CDR2 sequences are SGHRS and YFSETQ. Between the trimmed V and J ends, which lost 0 bases and 3 bases, there was a span of 6 bases. This CDR3 spans 14 amino acids. CDR3 in amino acids: CASSLDGDTGELFF. CDR3 nucleotide sequence: TGCGCCAGCAGCTTGGACGGAGACACCGGGGAGCTGTTTTTT.